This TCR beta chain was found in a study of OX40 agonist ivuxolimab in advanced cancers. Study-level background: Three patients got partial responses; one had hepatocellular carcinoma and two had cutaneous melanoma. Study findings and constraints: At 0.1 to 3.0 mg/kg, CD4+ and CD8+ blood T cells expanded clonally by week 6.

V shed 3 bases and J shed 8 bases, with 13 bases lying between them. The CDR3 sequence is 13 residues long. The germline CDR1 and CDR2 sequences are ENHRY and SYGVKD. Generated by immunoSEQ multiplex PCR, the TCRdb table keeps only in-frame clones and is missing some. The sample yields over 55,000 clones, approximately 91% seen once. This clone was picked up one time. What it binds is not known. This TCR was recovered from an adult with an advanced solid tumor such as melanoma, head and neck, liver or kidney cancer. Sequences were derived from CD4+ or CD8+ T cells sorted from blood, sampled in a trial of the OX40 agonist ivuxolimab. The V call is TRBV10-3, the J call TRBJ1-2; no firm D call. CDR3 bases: TGTGCCATCAGTGATGCCTCCTCGTTGGGCTACACCTTC. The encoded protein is CAISDASSLGYTF.